This TCR beta chain was found in a study of blood T cell repertoires in COVID-19. Repertoires were generated with immunoSEQ multiplex PCR, while TCRdb's copy carries only in-frame clones and drops some. Among some 330,000 clones listed, 86% were seen once. Material: PBMCs or T cells enriched from blood (not recorded which). The TCR sequence derives from a man aged 25 to 40 who had recovered from COVID-19.

DNA of the CDR3: TGTGCCTGGAACAGGGGACCGATGGCGGACACTGAAGCTTTCTTT. Its translation: CAWNRGPMADTEAFF. V and J are TRBV30 and TRBJ1-1; 7 positions match TRBD1. The CDR3 spans 15 residues. Germline values: CDR1 GTSNPN, CDR2 SVGIG (reference sequence). The V segment lost 4 bases and the J segment 3 bases; nucleotides outside the gene matches: 11.